The 21 T cell receptor beta chains below all came from one sample that was sequenced in a study of blood T cell repertoires in COVID-19. Sequencing was performed with immunoSEQ multiplex PCR; in TCRdb, only in-frame clones are kept and a portion is missing. Among tens of thousands of clones listed, 70% to 90% were seen once. What was sequenced was peripheral blood. These receptors all stem from a man in his forties or fifties with active or convalescent COVID-19.

This clone has only one observation. The chain carries TRBV28 and TRBJ2-3, with 9 bases identical to TRBD2. V was pared by 3 bases and J by 0 bases, with 4 bases of the junction left unmatched. CDR1 is MDHEN, CDR2 SYDVKM, per germline. The CDR3 length is 16 residues. CDR3: CASSFWAGGSTDTQYF. The CDR3 DNA sequence: TGTGCCAGCAGTTTCTGGGCGGGAGGGAGCACAGATACGCAGTATTTT.

The genes are TRBV11-2 and TRBJ1-1; 8 nucleotides align to TRBD1. Germline V lookup: CDR1 SGHAT, CDR2 FQNNGV. The CDR3 length is 14 residues. Unmatched junction bases numbered 2, after V lost 2 bases and J lost 3 bases. CDR3 protein: CASSLQGADTEAFF. As DNA, the CDR3 is TGTGCCAGCAGCTTACAGGGGGCGGACACTGAAGCTTTCTTT.

The genes are TRBV6-6 and TRBJ1-5; tentatively, D is TRBD1 (6 bases). The V end lost 6 bases, the J end lost 3 bases, and 18 bases lay between the germline ends. This CDR3 has 16 residues. CDR1 is MNHNY and CDR2 is SVGAGI in the germline V gene (reference sequence). CDR3 amino acids: CASSNGAGALNQPQHF. The CDR3 DNA sequence: TGTGCCAGCAGCAATGGGGCAGGGGCTCTCAATCAGCCCCAGCATTTT.

The V and J genes are TRBV12-3 or TRBV12-4 and TRBJ1-2; the D gene is possibly TRBD1 (5 bases). The V and J ends lost 2 bases and 5 bases respectively, with 9 bases between them. The CDR3 sequence is 13 residues long. The CDR3 is CASSLSGGYGYTF. The CDR3 nucleotides read TGTGCCAGCAGTTTATCGGGGGGATATGGCTACACCTTC.

This chain uses TRBV27 with TRBJ2-2, with D perhaps TRBD2 (6 bases). CDR1 is MNHEY, CDR2 SMNVEV, per germline (reference sequence). The CDR3 is 15 amino acids. Deletions cut 0 bases from V and 4 bases from J, with 9 bases between. The CDR3 region is CASSLSGGPTGELFF. In DNA, the CDR3 is TGTGCCAGCAGTTTATCGGGGGGTCCCACCGGGGAGCTGTTTTTT.

The chain has TRBV19 and TRBJ2-5; TRBD2 agrees at 7 bases. J lost 2 bases, V lost 11 bases, and 5 bases had no gene match. Looked up from germline, CDR1 is LNHDA and CDR2 is SQIVND (reference sequence). The CDR3 totals 12 residues. The CDR3 DNA reads TGTGCCGCGGGGAGGGATCAAGAGACCCAGTACTTC. Protein sequence: CAAGRDQETQYF.

CDR3 protein: CASTPREAFSRGYTF. The CDR3 nucleotides read TGTGCCAGCACCCCAAGGGAGGCGTTTTCGCGAGGCTACACCTTC. The genes are TRBV6-2 or TRBV6-3 and TRBJ1-2; D uncertain. The CDR3 totals 15 residues. The germline V gene has CDR1 MNHEY and CDR2 SVGEGT. Trimming removed 7 bases from V and 8 bases from J, with 23 bases in between.

V and J are TRBV5-1 and TRBJ2-5; 13 positions match TRBD2. This CDR3 has 16 amino acids. The V gene's germline CDR1 is SGHRS and CDR2 YFSETQ. V gave up 4 bases and J gave up 2 bases; unmatched junction bases: 5. For the CDR3, the DNA is TGCGCCAGCAGCCTGGGACTAGCGGGACGGCAAGAGACCCAGTACTTC. It is translated as CASSLGLAGRQETQYF.

The chain recombines TRBV2 with TRBJ1-2, with D possibly being TRBD1 (6 bases). CDR3 length equals 14 residues. CDR1 SNHLY and CDR2 FYNNEI come from the germline V gene. Trimming shortened V by 4 bases and J by 3 bases, and 12 bases separated the two germline ends. The CDR3 here is CASSVTRTDYGYTF. CDR3 DNA sequence: TGTGCCAGCAGTGTAACAAGGACAGACTATGGCTACACCTTC.

The chain uses TRBV6-6 and TRBJ1-4; 7 bases match TRBD1. Germline-derived CDR1 and CDR2 are MNHNY and SVGAGI (reference sequence). V shed 6 bases and J 3 bases; nucleotides not matched to a gene: 7. The CDR3 runs 15 residues. The CDR3 is CASSSQDRSNEKLFF. CDR3 in DNA: TGTGCCAGCAGCTCTCAGGACAGGTCTAATGAAAAACTGTTTTTT.

The count of this clone is one. The chain uses TRBV3-1 (or the pseudogene TRBV3-2) and TRBJ1-4; perhaps TRBD1 as D (5 bases). This CDR3 is built from 14 residues. Germline V gene lookup returns CDR1 LGHDT and CDR2 YNNKEL (reference sequence). V was shortened by 4 bases and J by 0 bases, with 6 bases between the two germline ends. CDR3 amino acids: CASSRGATNEKLFF. CDR3 nucleotide sequence: TGTGCCAGCAGCCGGGGCGCAACTAATGAAAAACTGTTTTTT.

The chain couples TRBV19 to TRBJ2-7, with 8 bases fitting TRBD2. Trimming removed 5 bases from V and 7 bases from J; junction bases left unmatched: 13. The CDR3 loop spans 15 amino acids. Germline V CDR1 and CDR2: LNHDA, SQIVND (reference sequence). The CDR3, as DNA: TGTGCCAGTAGTCTAGGGGGACTAGGCCGAGGGGAGCAGTACTTC. This sequence encodes CASSLGGLGRGEQYF.

The V and J genes are TRBV19 and TRBJ1-6; 11 bases map to TRBD1. Germline CDR1 and CDR2: LNHDA and SQIVND (reference sequence). Germline trimming cut 6 bases from V and 6 bases from J; bases unmatched to any gene: 4. The CDR3 loop spans 15 amino acids. DNA of the CDR3: TGTGCCAGTAGCGAAGGGACAGGGGGTAATTCACCCCTCCACTTT. Residues: CASSEGTGGNSPLHF.

The chain combines TRBV30 with TRBJ2-7, with D possibly TRBD1 on 7 matching bases. Germline assignment: CDR1 GTSNPN and CDR2 SVGIG (reference sequence). Trimming took 3 bases from V and 0 from J, leaving 12 bases between them. The CDR3 covers 14 residues. CDR3 bases: TGTGCCTGGAGGACAGGGAGGAGCTCCTACGAGCAGTACTTC. Translated: CAWRTGRSSYEQYF.

The chain combines TRBV6-5 with TRBJ1-5; D gene uncertain. Trimming took off 3 bases at V and 2 bases at J, with 8 bases between the two ends. The CDR3 is 14 amino acids. The germline V gene encodes CDR1 MNHEY and CDR2 SVGAGI. CDR3 in amino acids: CASSYGQGNQPQHF. For the CDR3, the DNA is TGTGCCAGCAGTTATGGGCAGGGCAATCAGCCCCAGCATTTT.

The J gene is TRBJ2-6, the V gene TRBV5-4; D gene ambiguous. The CDR3 length is 15 residues. Germline CDR1 SGHNT, CDR2 YYREEE (reference sequence). V was cut by 5 bases and J by 1 base, with 10 bases left in between. This CDR3 is CASRPGGSGANVLTF. CDR3 bases: TGTGCCAGCAGACCCGGTGGTTCTGGGGCCAACGTCCTGACTTTC. Full variable domain (rest looked up from reference TRBV5-4 and TRBJ2-6): ETGVTQSPTHLIKTRGQQVTLRCSSQSGHNTVSWYQQALGQGPQFIFQYYREEENGRGNFPPRFSGLQFPNYSSELNVNALELDDSALYLCASRPGGSGANVLTFGAGSRLTVL.

The rearrangement joins TRBV6-6 to TRBJ2-3; possibly TRBD1 for D (6 bases). The length of the CDR3 is 12 residues. Germline V gives CDR1 MNHNY, CDR2 SVGAGI (reference sequence). V was clipped by 7 bases and J by 9 bases, with 14 bases between them. The CDR3, as DNA: TGTGCCAGCACTAACCCCGGGACAACGCAGTATTTT. Translating gives CASTNPGTTQYF.

V usage is TRBV30 and J usage is TRBJ1-1, with 11 bases matching TRBD1. After removal of 3 bases from V and 4 bases from J, the junction contained 10 bases not matched to a gene. Germline assignment: CDR1 GTSNPN and CDR2 SVGIG (reference sequence). This CDR3 is 16 amino acids long. The CDR3 DNA is TGTGCCTGGAGCCGAGGGACAGGGGGTGTATTCACTGAAGCTTTCTTT. Protein sequence: CAWSRGTGGVFTEAFF.

This chain uses TRBV3-1 (or the pseudogene TRBV3-2) with TRBJ1-5; possibly TRBD1 for D (5 bases). The germline V and J ends were trimmed by 0 bases and 4 bases, with 13 bases remaining between them. Germline CDR1 is LGHDT and CDR2 is YNNKEL (reference sequence). There are 16 residues in the CDR3. CDR3 sequence reads: CASSQDPGIENQPQHF. As DNA, the CDR3 is TGTGCCAGCAGCCAAGATCCAGGGATAGAGAATCAGCCCCAGCATTTT.

The rearrangement uses TRBV27 and TRBJ2-1, with 7 positions matching TRBD1. CDR3 length: 12 amino acids. Germline V lookup: CDR1 MNHEY, CDR2 SMNVEV (reference sequence). The junction had 5 bases not matched to a gene; V was cut back by 4 bases and J by 11 bases. The CDR3: CASSYMTGKQFF. In DNA, the CDR3 is TGTGCCAGCAGTTACATGACAGGGAAGCAGTTCTTC.

V is TRBV19 and J is TRBJ2-4; D unresolved. CDR1 and CDR2 from the germline V gene are LNHDA and SQIVND (reference sequence). CDR3 length equals 13 residues. V lost 4 bases, J lost 7 bases, and 11 bases lay in between. CDR3 nucleotides: TGTGCCAGTAGTAACGGCAGGATGAACATTCAGTACTTC. Its protein is CASSNGRMNIQYF.